This T cell receptor beta chain is drawn from a study of T cell changes during pregnancy in multiple sclerosis. Germline V gene sequence: CDR1 MNHEY, CDR2 SMNVEV (reference sequence). V dropped 2 bases and J dropped 1 base, with 11 bases sitting between them. CDR3 length: 15 residues. Assay: immunoSEQ multiplex PCR; the TCRdb copy retains only in-frame clones and omits some. The sample includes tens of thousands of clones, 85% to 95% of them seen just once. Specimen: peripheral blood, collected in the second trimester of pregnancy. The chain combines TRBV27 with TRBJ1-1; tentative D call: TRBD1 (5 bases). This TCR derives from a female donor with multiple sclerosis, enrolled in a pregnancy study. CDR3 amino acids: CASSLQGVGNTEAFF. For the CDR3, the DNA is TGTGCCAGCAGTTTACAGGGCGTAGGGAACACTGAAGCTTTCTTT.